The 6 T cell receptor beta chains below all came from one sample that was sequenced in a study of cytomegalovirus exposure and HLA in healthy donors. The PCR made use of 60 Vbeta and 13 Jbeta primers. The method was immunoSEQ multiplex PCR; TCRdb's version includes in-frame clones alone and lacks a portion of them. The data hold 120,000 to 150,000 clones, with about three fifths observed a single time. Sequencing input: PBMCs. The source is a woman between 25 and 40 years old in good health and CMV-seropositive.

J is TRBJ2-5 and V is TRBV5-6, with D unresolved. The V gene's germline CDR1 is SGHDT and CDR2 YYEEEE. This CDR3 comprises 15 residues. The V gene lost 0 bases and the J gene lost 3 bases, with 12 bases spanning the gap. This CDR3 reads CASSLGRAGKETQYF. The DNA for the CDR3 is TGTGCCAGCAGCTTGGGTAGAGCAGGTAAAGAGACCCAGTACTTC. The full variable domain, in which reference TRBV5-6 and TRBJ2-5 provide the parts outside the CDR3, is DAGVTQSPTHLIKTRGQQVTLRCSPKSGHDTVSWYQQALGQGPQFIFQYYEEEERQRGNFPDRFSGHQFPNYSSELNVNALLLGDSALYLCASSLGRAGKETQYFGPGTRLLVL.

V usage is TRBV10-3 and J usage is TRBJ1-5; D is possibly TRBD1 (5 bases). The CDR3 has 12 residues. V was trimmed by 4 bases and J by 7 bases, leaving 8 bases between them. The germline V gene encodes CDR1 ENHRY and CDR2 SYGVKD. CDR3 loop: CAISGWGQPQHF. CDR3 in DNA: TGTGCCATCAGTGGATGGGGCCAGCCCCAGCATTTT.

This clone was seen many times. The chain joins TRBV30 to TRBJ1-1; TRBD1 might be the D (5 bases). Trimming stripped 1 base from V and 6 bases from J, with 30 bases between. This CDR3 comprises 19 residues. Germline V gene data show CDR1 as GTSNPN and CDR2 as SVGIG (reference sequence). Here the CDR3 DNA reads TGTGCCTGGAGTGGTTCGCAGGTGTTTGGGGCTGGTATTGGGGCTGAAGCTTTCTTT. It is translated as CAWSGSQVFGAGIGAEAFF.

The chain has TRBV18 and TRBJ2-3, with D perhaps TRBD1 (6 bases). The germline V gene encodes CDR1 KGHSH and CDR2 LQKENI. This CDR3 is built from 15 residues. Between the trimmed V and J ends, which lost 3 bases and 4 bases, there was a span of 14 bases. This CDR3 reads CASSPTGLGADTQYF. CDR3 in DNA: TGTGCCAGCTCACCCACAGGGTTGGGTGCAGATACGCAGTATTTT.

J is TRBJ1-1 and V is TRBV6-1, with 8 nucleotides matching TRBD1. Germline CDR1 and CDR2: MNHNS and SASEGT. Unmatched junction bases numbered 8, after V lost 6 bases and J lost 2 bases. There are 15 residues in the CDR3. CDR3 DNA: TGTGCCAGCAGCGACCCTGGGACAGGCAACACTGAAGCTTTCTTT. Amino acid sequence: CASSDPGTGNTEAFF.

The chain recombines TRBV7-8 with TRBJ2-1; unclear D gene. The CDR3 has 13 residues. Between the trimmed V and J ends, which lost 3 bases and 15 bases, there was a span of 18 bases. CDR1 is SGHVS and CDR2 is FQNEAQ in the germline V gene. CDR3 DNA: TGTGCCAGCAGCTTGAGAATTCCGGGTCTCATGTTCTTC. Translated: CASSLRIPGLMFF.